The 24 T cell receptor beta chains presented below share a single source sample, sequenced in a study of shared clonotypes between healthy human individuals. The naive CD8 population came from CD45RO-negative cells selected for CCR7, without terminally differentiated effector memory CD45RA+ cells. Profiled with immunoSEQ multiplex PCR; TCRdb holds only in-frame clones, not every one. The sample lists about 680,000 clones; around 92% were seen once. Input material: naive CD8+ T cells sorted from blood. Every receptor here comes from a man aged 25-45 years in good health.

The rearrangement uses TRBV7-9 and TRBJ2-2; 11 nucleotides align to TRBD2. Per the germline V gene, CDR1 is SEHNR and CDR2 is FQNEAQ (reference sequence). After removal of 5 bases from V and 6 bases from J, the junction contained 8 bases not matched to a gene. This CDR3 is built from 16 residues. CDR3 bases: TGTGCCAGCAGCCCATCTAGCGGGAGGACGGCCGGGGAGCTGTTTTTT. Translating gives CASSPSSGRTAGELFF. Full variable domain (missing parts from reference TRBV7-9 and TRBJ2-2): DTGVSQNPRHKITKRGQNVTFRCDPISEHNRLYWYRQTLGQGPEFLTYFQNEAQLEKSRLLSDRFSAERPKGSFSTLEIQRTEQGDSAMYLCASSPSSGRTAGELFFGEGSRLTVL.

The chain uses TRBV15 and TRBJ2-7, with 7 bases aligning to TRBD2. V dropped 5 bases and J dropped 4; count of bases not matched to a gene: 5. The CDR3 sequence is 13 residues long. Germline values: CDR1 LNHNV, CDR2 YYDKDF (reference sequence). The CDR3 is CATSVTSAYEQYF. The CDR3 DNA follows: TGTGCCACCAGCGTAACTAGCGCGTACGAGCAGTACTTC.

J is TRBJ2-3 and V is TRBV6-5, with D perhaps TRBD2 (6 bases). The CDR3 is 14 amino acids. V was clipped by 5 bases and J by 2 bases, with 11 bases between them. Germline V gene lookup returns CDR1 MNHEY and CDR2 SVGAGI. The chain's CDR3 is CASSVSSDTDTQYF. The CDR3 bases are TGTGCCAGCAGTGTCTCTAGCGACACAGATACGCAGTATTTT.

For this clone: The sample holds other DNA sequences that translate to the same CDR3. The chain employs TRBV7-9 and TRBJ2-3, with 8 bases that match TRBD2. Germline lookup yields CDR1 SEHNR and CDR2 FQNEAQ (reference sequence). The CDR3 length is 15 residues. Trimming cost V 0 bases and J 1 base; bases outside gene matches: 0. Here the CDR3 DNA reads TGTGCCAGCAGCTTAGCAGCGGGAGGCACAGATACGCAGTATTTT. It specifies CASSLAAGGTDTQYF.

This clone was counted only a few times. The chain is built from TRBV7-3 and TRBJ2-2; D is unclear. V was shortened by 3 bases and J by 0 bases, with 5 bases between the two germline ends. The germline gives CDR1 SGHTA, CDR2 FQGTGA. The CDR3 is 14 residues long. As DNA, the CDR3 is TGTGCCAGCAGCTTGGCATCGAACACCGGGGAGCTGTTTTTT. This gives the protein CASSLASNTGELFF.

The V call is TRBV6-5, the J call TRBJ2-2; no definite D call. CDR3 length: 14 amino acids. The V end lost 2 bases, the J end lost 3 bases, and 7 bases lay between the germline ends. Germline V gene data show CDR1 as MNHEY and CDR2 as SVGAGI. The CDR3 reads CASSYASHTGELFF. DNA for the CDR3: TGTGCCAGCAGTTACGCAAGTCACACCGGGGAGCTGTTTTTT.

As for this clone: Additional DNA sequences in this sample encode the identical CDR3. The chain carries TRBV7-6 and TRBJ2-1, with 10 positions matching TRBD1. With 9 bases clipped from V and 12 bases from J, the junction kept 11 bases outside the gene matches. Germline V CDR1 and CDR2: SGHVS, FNYEAQ. The CDR3 is 13 residues long. The CDR3 sequence: CASSPGQGNWQFF. The CDR3 DNA reads TGTGCCAGTAGCCCGGGACAGGGGAACTGGCAGTTCTTC.

This chain joins TRBV7-9 and TRBJ2-4; 11 bases are shared with TRBD2. The ends lost 4 bases at V and 3 bases at J; junction bases unmatched: 11. The V gene's germline CDR1 is SEHNR and CDR2 FQNEAQ (reference sequence). CDR3 length equals 18 residues. The DNA for the CDR3 is TGTGCCAGCAGCTCAGGGACTAGCGGAGGGCGTGGCAAAAACATTCAGTACTTC. This translates into CASSSGTSGGRGKNIQYF.

The chain recombines TRBV5-5 with TRBJ2-2; D uncertain. The germline CDR1 and CDR2 sequences are SGHKS and YYEKEE (reference sequence). The CDR3 covers 13 residues. V was pared by 4 bases and J by 8 bases, with 12 bases between. CDR3 DNA sequence: TGTGCCAGCAGCGATCACCTTGGGGGGGAGCTGTTTTTT. Amino acid sequence: CASSDHLGGELFF.

The chain couples TRBV13 to TRBJ2-1; 7 bases are shared with TRBD2. Looked up from germline, CDR1 is PRHDT and CDR2 is FYEKMQ (reference sequence). J lost 4 bases, V lost 2 bases, and 8 bases had no gene match. This CDR3 region has 16 residues. CDR3 sequence reads: CASSLWGEGYYNEQFF. In DNA, the CDR3 is TGTGCCAGCAGCTTATGGGGGGAGGGATATTACAATGAGCAGTTCTTC.

The CDR3 sequence is CASSYSISGNYGYTF. CDR3 DNA sequence: TGTGCCAGCAGTTACTCTATATCAGGGAACTATGGCTACACCTTC. The chain uses TRBV6-6 and TRBJ1-2, with TRBD1 as a possible D gene (5 bases). The ends were cut back, 0 bases at V and 2 bases at J, with 10 bases in the middle. There are 15 residues in the CDR3. Germline lookup yields CDR1 MNHNY and CDR2 SVGAGI (reference sequence).

The chain combines TRBV29-1 with TRBJ2-1, with TRBD2 matching over 8 bases. Trimming cost V 5 bases and J 3 bases; bases outside gene matches: 6. This CDR3 is 14 amino acids long. The germline gives CDR1 SQVTM, CDR2 ANQGSEA. The CDR3 DNA reads TGCAGCGTTCGTCGGGAGGGCCTCTACAATGAGCAGTTCTTC. It encodes CSVRREGLYNEQFF.

The chain joins TRBV15 to TRBJ2-7; a possible D gene is TRBD1 (6 bases). Trimming took 0 bases from V and 12 from J, leaving 18 bases between them. Germline values: CDR1 LNHNV, CDR2 YYDKDF (reference sequence). There are 14 residues in the CDR3. The CDR3 DNA sequence: TGTGCCACCAGCAGAGAGGCCCAGGGGCCTATTCGGTACTTC. It encodes CATSREAQGPIRYF.

The J gene is TRBJ2-1, the V gene TRBV2; TRBD2 matches at 8 bases. V was clipped by 2 bases and J by 0 bases; unmatched bases: 6. The CDR3 runs to 17 residues. Per germline, CDR1 SNHLY and CDR2 FYNNEI. CDR3 in amino acids: CASSEFSGRSSYNEQFF. CDR3 DNA sequence: TGTGCCAGCAGTGAATTCAGCGGGAGAAGCTCCTACAATGAGCAGTTCTTC.

This rearrangement joins TRBV27 to TRBJ2-1, with D perhaps TRBD2 (5 bases). V was trimmed by 3 bases and J by 3 bases, leaving 9 bases between them. Germline values: CDR1 MNHEY, CDR2 SMNVEV (reference sequence). The CDR3 is 14 residues long. The CDR3 coding sequence is TGTGCCAGCAGTTTTCGGGGTCGCTACAATGAGCAGTTCTTC. The encoded protein is CASSFRGRYNEQFF.

V gene TRBV15 combines with J gene TRBJ2-7; D possibly uses TRBD1 or TRBD2 (5 bases each). CDR1 is LNHNV and CDR2 is YYDKDF in the germline V gene (reference sequence). This CDR3 has 23 amino acids. Trimming took off 0 bases at V and 6 bases at J, with 39 bases between the two ends. Here the CDR3 reads CATSRDKFEKSWELTIGTAEQYF. DNA of the CDR3: TGTGCCACCAGCAGAGATAAGTTTGAAAAGTCCTGGGAATTGACAATTGGGACGGCCGAGCAGTACTTC.

This sequence joins TRBV6-5 and TRBJ2-5; maybe TRBD2 (6 bases). The germline V gene encodes CDR1 MNHEY and CDR2 SVGAGI. This CDR3 has 14 amino acids. V was shortened by 4 bases and J by 4 bases, with 13 bases between the two germline ends. CDR3 amino acids: CASSLTSPGETQYF. CDR3 in DNA: TGTGCCAGCAGTTTGACTAGTCCAGGAGAGACCCAGTACTTC.

CDR3 sequence reads: CASSPTELSSYNEQFF. The DNA for the CDR3 is TGTGCCAGCAGCCCCACCGAACTCAGCTCCTACAATGAGCAGTTCTTC. The rearrangement uses TRBV7-9 and TRBJ2-1, with no clear D. Germline loops: CDR1 SEHNR, CDR2 FQNEAQ (reference sequence). This CDR3 is 16 amino acids long. With 5 bases removed from V and 0 bases from J, the gap between germline ends came to 14 bases.

The chain combines TRBV19 with TRBJ2-5; D perhaps matches TRBD1 (5 bases). Germline V lookup: CDR1 LNHDA, CDR2 SQIVND (reference sequence). The V end was cut by 3 bases, the J end by 4 bases, with 12 bases between. The CDR3 contains 14 residues. The CDR3, as DNA: TGTGCCAGTAGTATCCTAGGACACACAGAGACCCAGTACTTC. Translated, it gives CASSILGHTETQYF.

The genes are TRBV6-1 and TRBJ1-2, with a tentative D call TRBD1 (5 bases). The CDR3 is made up of 16 amino acids. V was trimmed by 4 bases and J by 3 bases, leaving 18 bases between them. Germline V gene lookup returns CDR1 MNHNS and CDR2 SASEGT. CDR3 in amino acids: CASSAGWTSGDYGYTF. In DNA form, the CDR3 reads TGTGCCAGCAGTGCCGGGTGGACAAGTGGAGACTATGGCTACACCTTC.

V and J are TRBV6-1 and TRBJ2-7, with 14 bases identical to TRBD2. Unmatched junction bases numbered 0, after V lost 3 bases and J lost 2 bases. The CDR3 has 15 amino acids. The germline gives CDR1 MNHNS, CDR2 SASEGT. The CDR3 protein is CASSEGLAGAYEQYF. CDR3 sequence (DNA): TGTGCCAGCAGTGAGGGACTAGCGGGAGCCTACGAGCAGTACTTC.

The chain is built from TRBV7-9 and TRBJ2-1, with D unclear. The CDR3 length is 12 residues. Deletions cut 4 bases from V and 8 bases from J, with 9 bases between. Germline values: CDR1 SEHNR, CDR2 FQNEAQ (reference sequence). The CDR3 DNA sequence: TGTGCCAGCAGCTGGTGGGGTTATGAGCAGTTCTTC. Translating gives CASSWWGYEQFF.

Regarding this clone: The identical CDR3 is also encoded by other nucleotide sequences in the sample. The V gene is TRBV7-9, the J gene TRBJ2-4; a weak D match, TRBD1 (5 bases). This CDR3 has 16 residues. Trimming pared 1 base from V and 0 bases from J, leaving 10 bases between. CDR1 and CDR2 (germline): SEHNR, FQNEAQ (reference sequence). The CDR3: CASSLVGELAKNIQYF. DNA of the CDR3: TGTGCCAGCAGCTTAGTAGGGGAACTAGCCAAAAACATTCAGTACTTC.

The rearrangement uses TRBV5-5 and TRBJ2-7; D remains unclear. Trimming cost V 1 base and J 4 bases, with 9 bases left between them. The CDR3 loop spans 13 amino acids. Germline CDR1 SGHKS, CDR2 YYEKEE (reference sequence). CDR3 in amino acids: CASSLLLGYEQYF. CDR3 DNA sequence: TGTGCCAGCAGCTTGCTTCTAGGATACGAGCAGTACTTC.